Below are 26 T cell receptor beta chains sequenced from a single sample in a study of blood T cell repertoires in COVID-19. Clones were read by immunoSEQ multiplex PCR, and TCRdb kept only the in-frame ones, dropping some. Of 200,000 to 250,000 clones in the sample, approximately 84% were seen once. The specimen was peripheral blood. All receptors derive from a man aged 45-60 years with COVID-19, enrolled during active disease.

The rearrangement joins TRBV5-1 to TRBJ1-6; TRBD1 agrees at 11 bases. Germline-derived CDR1 and CDR2 are SGHRS and YFSETQ. The CDR3 length is 15 residues. Trimming took 4 bases from V and 8 from J; bases not matched to a gene: 5. The CDR3 DNA sequence: TGCGCCAGCAGCAACCGGGACAGGGGGTATTCACCCCTCCACTTT. Translating gives CASSNRDRGYSPLHF.

In DNA, the CDR3 is TGTGCCAGCAGCGTAGATCGACAGGACAATGAAAAACTGTTTTTT. It translates to CASSVDRQDNEKLFF. The chain joins TRBV9 to TRBJ1-4, with D perhaps matching TRBD1 (6 bases). CDR1 is SGDLS and CDR2 is YYNGEE in the germline V gene. The CDR3 is 15 amino acids. Trimming shortened V by 0 bases and J by 5 bases, and 11 bases separated the two germline ends.

The rearrangement uses TRBV18 and TRBJ2-7; 10 positions agree with TRBD1. The trim removed 5 bases at V and 5 bases at J, leaving 9 bases unmatched. The CDR3 contains 15 residues. Germline CDR1 reads KGHSH; CDR2 reads LQKENI. DNA for the CDR3: TGTGCCAGCTCAGATCCGGGACAGGGGTCGAACGAGCAGTACTTC. This gives the protein CASSDPGQGSNEQYF.

The chain couples TRBV4-1 to TRBJ1-2; 10 positions agree with TRBD1. V was pared by 4 bases and J by 6 bases, with 5 bases of the junction left unmatched. The CDR3 totals 14 residues. Germline V gene data show CDR1 as MGHRA and CDR2 as YSYEKL. CDR3 nucleotide sequence: TGCGCCAGCAGCCCCCGGACAGGGGGGGATGGCTACACCTTC. Its protein is CASSPRTGGDGYTF.

This rearrangement joins TRBV7-9 to TRBJ2-1; 7 positions agree with TRBD1. The CDR3 consists of 17 residues. Germline V gene data show CDR1 as SEHNR and CDR2 as FQNEAQ (reference sequence). The trim removed 4 bases at V and 0 bases at J, leaving 9 bases unmatched. Written as DNA, the CDR3 is TGTGCCAGCAGCTCGTCCGTAACAGGGGTCTCCTACAATGAGCAGTTCTTC. Its translation: CASSSSVTGVSYNEQFF.

V usage is TRBV18 and J usage is TRBJ2-1; 10 bases align to TRBD2. This CDR3 region has 18 residues. Germline V lookup: CDR1 KGHSH, CDR2 LQKENI. V was pared by 3 bases and J by 1 base, with 9 bases of the junction left unmatched. CDR3 loop: CASSPGLANLGSYNEQFF. The CDR3 coding sequence is TGTGCCAGCTCACCGGGACTAGCGAACCTCGGGTCCTACAATGAGCAGTTCTTC. Based on the CDR3 plus reference TRBV18 and TRBJ2-1, the full variable domain is NAGVMQNPRHLVRRRGQEARLRCSPMKGHSHVYWYRQLPEEGLKFMVYLQKENIIDESGMPKERFSAEFPKEGPSILRIQQVVRGDSAAYFCASSPGLANLGSYNEQFFGPGTRLTVL.

Here the CDR3 DNA reads TGTGCCAGTAGTATAGGGGGCGGGATACCATCCAACGAGCAGTACTTC. Its translation: CASSIGGGIPSNEQYF. The V call is TRBV19, the J call TRBJ2-7; maybe TRBD2 (6 bases). The germline V gene encodes CDR1 LNHDA and CDR2 SQIVND (reference sequence). V shed 1 base and J shed 5 bases, with 18 bases lying between them. This CDR3 contains 16 residues.

The chain has TRBV27 and TRBJ1-5; D gene ambiguous. The CDR3 runs to 14 residues. Germline lookup yields CDR1 MNHEY and CDR2 SMNVEV (reference sequence). V shed 2 bases and J shed 3 bases, with 8 bases lying between them. In nucleotides, the CDR3 is TGTGCCAGCAGTTTAGAGGTGATCAATCAGCCCCAGCATTTT. Protein sequence: CASSLEVINQPQHF.

The genes are TRBV5-1 and TRBJ1-6, with 9 bases matching TRBD1. Trimming removed 0 bases from V and 5 bases from J; junction bases left unmatched: 3. The CDR3 covers 16 residues. Germline V gene data show CDR1 as SGHRS and CDR2 as YFSETQ. CDR3 sequence (DNA): TGCGCCAGCAGCTTGGAAGGACAGGGGAATAATTCACCCCTCCACTTT. This translates into CASSLEGQGNNSPLHF.

J is TRBJ1-3 and V is TRBV4-1; D remains ambiguous. Germline values: CDR1 MGHRA, CDR2 YSYEKL. This CDR3 is 17 amino acids long. Trimming removed 0 bases at V and 1 base at J, with 13 bases between. The CDR3, as DNA: TGCGCCAGCAGCCAAGATCGGGATCCTGGGTCTGGAAACACCATATATTTT. It translates to CASSQDRDPGSGNTIYF.

V gene TRBV7-2 combines with J gene TRBJ1-4; perhaps TRBD1 as D (6 bases). The CDR3 is 13 residues long. Germline V gene sequence: CDR1 SGHTA, CDR2 FQGNSA. Trimming took 5 bases from V and 8 from J, leaving 12 bases between them. CDR3 in DNA: TGTGCCAGCAGCGAGGGACAATCCGAAAAACTGTTTTTT. It yields the protein CASSEGQSEKLFF.

This chain connects TRBV19 to TRBJ1-4, with a weak D call TRBD1 (6 bases). With 4 bases removed from V and 3 bases from J, the gap between germline ends came to 9 bases. CDR1 is LNHDA, CDR2 SQIVND, per germline (reference sequence). This CDR3 is 14 amino acids long. The CDR3 coding sequence is TGTGCCAGTAGTACAGGGGCTTCTAATGAAAAACTGTTTTTT. Translated: CASSTGASNEKLFF.

This clone was detected only a few times. The chain is built from TRBV18 and TRBJ2-1; TRBD1 agrees at 8 bases. Per germline, CDR1 KGHSH and CDR2 LQKENI. CDR3 length: 15 residues. The V gene end was trimmed by 4 bases and the J gene end by 7 bases; junction bases not matched to a gene: 9. The CDR3 bases are TGTGCCAGCTCACGACCGGGACAGGCGATGAATGAGCAGTTCTTC. Its protein product is CASSRPGQAMNEQFF.

The chain recombines TRBV30 with TRBJ2-7; 11 bases are shared with TRBD1. The CDR3 runs to 14 residues. J was trimmed by 5 bases and V by 4 bases; bases with no gene match: 7. Germline V gene lookup returns CDR1 GTSNPN and CDR2 SVGIG (reference sequence). The DNA of the CDR3 is TGTGCCTGGAAACACGGGACAGGGGGAGACGAGCAGTACTTC. Its translation: CAWKHGTGGDEQYF. The variable domain in full, with the rest retrieved from reference TRBV30 and TRBJ2-7, is SQTIHQWPATLVQPVGSPLSLECTVEGTSNPNLYWYRQAAGRGLQLLFYSVGIGQISSEVPQNLSASRPQDRQFILSSKKLLLSDSGFYLCAWKHGTGGDEQYFGPGTRLTVT.

The chain employs TRBV7-3 and TRBJ2-5, with TRBD2 matching over 9 bases. With 3 bases clipped from V and 1 base from J, the junction kept 6 bases outside the gene matches. CDR3 length equals 16 residues. Germline V CDR1 and CDR2: SGHTA, FQGTGA. The CDR3 protein is CASSFGGGASQETQYF. DNA for the CDR3: TGTGCCAGCAGCTTTGGCGGGGGGGCCTCCCAAGAGACCCAGTACTTC.

The chain has TRBV6-2 or TRBV6-3 and TRBJ1-3, with D possibly TRBD1 on 5 matching bases. Trimming removed 5 bases at V and 0 bases at J, with 8 bases between. Per the germline V gene, CDR1 is MNHEY and CDR2 is SVGEGT. CDR3 length: 14 amino acids. The CDR3 reads CASSTGISGNTIYF. As DNA, the CDR3 is TGTGCCAGCAGTACAGGAATCTCTGGAAACACCATATATTTT.

The chain is built from TRBV7-2 and TRBJ1-2; 7 bases align to TRBD1. V lost 5 bases to trimming and J lost 7 bases; unmatched junction nucleotides: 4. CDR1 is SGHTA, CDR2 FQGNSA, per germline. This CDR3 has 12 residues. As DNA, the CDR3 is TGTGCCAGCAGCCGACAGGGAAGTGGCTACACCTTC. It codes for CASSRQGSGYTF. The variable domain in full, completed from reference TRBV7-2 and TRBJ1-2, reads GAGVSQSPSNKVTEKGKDVELRCDPISGHTALYWYRQSLGQGLEFLIYFQGNSAPDKSGLPSDRFSAERTGGSVSTLTIQRTQQEDSAVYLCASSRQGSGYTFGSGTRLTVV.

The gene calls are TRBV30 and TRBJ2-1, with 7 bases that match TRBD2. Germline V CDR1 and CDR2: GTSNPN, SVGIG (reference sequence). CDR3 size: 15 residues. The junction had 9 bases not matched to a gene; V was cut back by 3 bases and J by 4 bases. CDR3 nucleotide sequence: TGTGCCTGGAGCGGCCTGGGACTAACATACAATGAGCAGTTCTTC. Translated: CAWSGLGLTYNEQFF.

This clone was seen a single time. V is TRBV3-1 (or the pseudogene TRBV3-2) and J is TRBJ2-1; 9 positions agree with TRBD2. In germline, CDR1 is LGHDT, CDR2 YNNKEL (reference sequence). The CDR3 loop spans 15 amino acids. Trimming took 6 bases from V and 4 from J; bases not matched to a gene: 7. The chain's CDR3 is CASRPSGRRYNEQFF. As DNA, the CDR3 is TGTGCCAGCAGACCAAGCGGGAGGCGTTACAATGAGCAGTTCTTC.

The chain is built from TRBV19 and TRBJ1-2; 9 nucleotides align to TRBD1. The CDR3 runs to 15 residues. J lost 4 bases, V lost 3 bases, and 6 bases had no gene match. Germline CDR1 is LNHDA and CDR2 is SQIVND (reference sequence). The CDR3 DNA sequence: TGTGCCAGTAGTATGTCAACAGGGGGCGTCTATGGCTACACCTTC. It encodes CASSMSTGGVYGYTF.

The chain links TRBV6-6 to TRBJ1-5; D unclear. V was cut by 4 bases and J by 5 bases, with 9 bases left in between. CDR3 length equals 13 residues. Germline V gene lookup returns CDR1 MNHNY and CDR2 SVGAGI (reference sequence). The CDR3 nucleotides are TGTGCCAGCAGTTTCCCGGGATATCAGCCCCAGCATTTT. It translates to CASSFPGYQPQHF.

CDR3 nucleotide sequence: TGTGCCAGTAAGGACAGGATGGGGAACACCGGGGAGCTGTTTTTT. Translated: CASKDRMGNTGELFF. The rearrangement uses TRBV6-5 and TRBJ2-2; 7 positions agree with TRBD1. The CDR3 loop spans 15 amino acids. Germline V gene sequence: CDR1 MNHEY, CDR2 SVGAGI. The V segment lost 9 bases and the J segment 1 base; nucleotides outside the gene matches: 8.

The V call is TRBV3-1 (or the pseudogene TRBV3-2), the J call TRBJ2-1; 8 bases fit TRBD2. Looked up from germline, CDR1 is LGHDT and CDR2 is YNNKEL (reference sequence). The CDR3 totals 15 residues. J lost 4 bases, V lost 5 bases, and 7 bases had no gene match. The CDR3 DNA is TGTGCCAGCAGCGATACTAGCGGCAGTTACAATGAGCAGTTCTTC. Translation: CASSDTSGSYNEQFF.

This rearrangement joins TRBV25-1 to TRBJ1-2; tentatively, D is TRBD1 (5 bases). The CDR3 has 12 amino acids. Looked up from germline, CDR1 is MGHDK and CDR2 is SYGVNS. Trimming took off 6 bases at V and 5 bases at J, with 10 bases between the two ends. CDR3 nucleotides: TGTGCCAGCAGAAAGGACAATTATGGCTACACCTTC. As protein: CASRKDNYGYTF.

The sample holds a few counts of this clone. V and J are TRBV4-1 and TRBJ2-5, with 9 bases that match TRBD2. The CDR3 runs 18 residues. The ends lost 1 base at V and 5 bases at J; junction bases unmatched: 14. CDR1 is MGHRA, CDR2 YSYEKL, per germline. CDR3 bases: TGCGCCAGCAGCCAAGTCGTAGCGGGGGAACGGGGGCGGGAGACCCAGTACTTC. Protein sequence: CASSQVVAGERGRETQYF.

This clone appeared once. V is TRBV29-1 and J is TRBJ2-5, with D possibly TRBD2 on 6 matching bases. V was cut by 4 bases and J by 4 bases, with 16 bases left in between. The V gene's germline CDR1 is SQVTM and CDR2 ANQGSEA. The CDR3 sequence is 14 residues long. CDR3 residues: CSVGGLAIGETQYF. DNA of the CDR3: TGCAGCGTTGGCGGGCTAGCGATCGGAGAGACCCAGTACTTC.